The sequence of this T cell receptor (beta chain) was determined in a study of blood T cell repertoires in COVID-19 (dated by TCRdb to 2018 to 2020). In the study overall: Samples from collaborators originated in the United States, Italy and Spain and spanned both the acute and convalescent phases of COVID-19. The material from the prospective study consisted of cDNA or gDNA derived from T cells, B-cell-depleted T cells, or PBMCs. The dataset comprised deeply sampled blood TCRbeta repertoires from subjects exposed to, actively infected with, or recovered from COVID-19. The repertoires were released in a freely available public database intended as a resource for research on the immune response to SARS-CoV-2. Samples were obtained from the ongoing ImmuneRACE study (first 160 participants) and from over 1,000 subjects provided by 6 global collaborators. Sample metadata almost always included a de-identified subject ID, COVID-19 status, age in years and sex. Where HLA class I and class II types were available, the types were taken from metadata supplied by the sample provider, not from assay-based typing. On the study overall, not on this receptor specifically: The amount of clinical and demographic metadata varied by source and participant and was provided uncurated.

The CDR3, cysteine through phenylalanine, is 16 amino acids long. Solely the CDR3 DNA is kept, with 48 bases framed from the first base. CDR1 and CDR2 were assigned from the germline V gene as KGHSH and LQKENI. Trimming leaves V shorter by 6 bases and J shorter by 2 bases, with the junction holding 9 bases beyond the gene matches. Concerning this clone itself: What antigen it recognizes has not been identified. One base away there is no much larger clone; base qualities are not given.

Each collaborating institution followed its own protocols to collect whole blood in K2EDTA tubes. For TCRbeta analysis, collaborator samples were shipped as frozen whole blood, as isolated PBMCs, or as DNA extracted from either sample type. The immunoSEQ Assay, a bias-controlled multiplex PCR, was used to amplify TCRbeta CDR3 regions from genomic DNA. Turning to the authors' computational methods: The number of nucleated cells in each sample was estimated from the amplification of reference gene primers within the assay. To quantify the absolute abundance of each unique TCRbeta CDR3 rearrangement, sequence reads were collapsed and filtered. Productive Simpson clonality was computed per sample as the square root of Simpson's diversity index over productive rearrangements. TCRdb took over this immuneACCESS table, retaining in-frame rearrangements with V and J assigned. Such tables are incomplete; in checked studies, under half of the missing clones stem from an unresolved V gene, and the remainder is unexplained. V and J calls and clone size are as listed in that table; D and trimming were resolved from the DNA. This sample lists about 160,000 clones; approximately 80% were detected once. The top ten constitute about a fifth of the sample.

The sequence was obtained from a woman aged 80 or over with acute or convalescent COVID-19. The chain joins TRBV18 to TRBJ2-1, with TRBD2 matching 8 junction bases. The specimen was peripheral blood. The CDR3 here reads CASSSRGGRPYNEQFF. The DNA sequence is TGTGCCAGCTCCTCCCGGGGCGGGAGGCCCTACAATGAGCAGTTCTTC.